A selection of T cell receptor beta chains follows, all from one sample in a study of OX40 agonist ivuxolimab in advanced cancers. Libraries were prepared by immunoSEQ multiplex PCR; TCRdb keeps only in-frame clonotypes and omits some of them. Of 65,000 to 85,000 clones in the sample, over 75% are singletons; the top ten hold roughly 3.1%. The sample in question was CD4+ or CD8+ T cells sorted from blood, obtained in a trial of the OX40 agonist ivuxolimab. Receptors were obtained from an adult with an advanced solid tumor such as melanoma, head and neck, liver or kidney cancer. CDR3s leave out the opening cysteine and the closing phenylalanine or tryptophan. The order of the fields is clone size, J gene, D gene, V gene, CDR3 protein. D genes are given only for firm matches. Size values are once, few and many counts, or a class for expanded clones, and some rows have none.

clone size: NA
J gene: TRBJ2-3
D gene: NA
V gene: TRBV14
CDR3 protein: ASSPNRFGTQY

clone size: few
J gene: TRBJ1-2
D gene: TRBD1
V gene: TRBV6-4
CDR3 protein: ASRADPGTGSGYT

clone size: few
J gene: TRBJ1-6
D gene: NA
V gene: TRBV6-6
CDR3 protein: ASSVERGGNSPLH

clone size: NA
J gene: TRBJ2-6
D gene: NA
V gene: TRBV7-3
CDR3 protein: ASSLYGGGLGANVLT

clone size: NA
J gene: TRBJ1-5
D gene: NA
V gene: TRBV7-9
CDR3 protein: ASSSPNQPQH

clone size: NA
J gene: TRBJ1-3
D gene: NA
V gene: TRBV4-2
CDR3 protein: ASSQEVTGGNTIY

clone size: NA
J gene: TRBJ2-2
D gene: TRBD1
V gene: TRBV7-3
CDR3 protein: ASSPAGQGAVGELF

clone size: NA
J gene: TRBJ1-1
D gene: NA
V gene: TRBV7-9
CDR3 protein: ASSPQLGREAF

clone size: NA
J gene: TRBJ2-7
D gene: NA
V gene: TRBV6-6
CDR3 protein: ASSYSQGTYEQY

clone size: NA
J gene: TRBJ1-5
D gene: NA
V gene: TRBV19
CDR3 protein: ASSIGGGHRNQPQH

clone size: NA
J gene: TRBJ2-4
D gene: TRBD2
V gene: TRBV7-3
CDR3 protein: ASSPTSGENIQY